These 31 T cell receptor beta chains originate from one sample sequenced in a study of blood T cell repertoires in COVID-19. The protocol was immunoSEQ multiplex PCR, while the TCRdb copy is restricted to in-frame clones and leaves out a portion. The sample contains about 490,000 clones, approximately 85% of which appear only once. Sequenced input: peripheral blood. The receptor set was obtained from a human donor in a cohort sampled during active COVID-19.

The chain joins TRBV12-3 or TRBV12-4 to TRBJ1-2, with D unclear. The CDR3 is 13 residues long. The ends were cut back, 4 bases at V and 5 bases at J, with 11 bases in the middle. The chain's CDR3 is CASSWTRGYGYTF. For the CDR3, the DNA is TGTGCCAGCAGTTGGACCCGAGGGTATGGCTACACCTTC.

The rearrangement uses TRBV28 and TRBJ1-1, with 7 bases fitting TRBD1. Germline V gene lookup returns CDR1 MDHEN and CDR2 SYDVKM. V was clipped by 6 bases and J by 2 bases; unmatched bases: 9. The CDR3 covers 15 residues. The CDR3 region is CASSSLTGFNTEAFF. In nucleotides, the CDR3 is TGTGCCAGCAGCTCGCTGACAGGGTTCAACACTGAAGCTTTCTTT.

This chain uses TRBV2 with TRBJ1-5, with D uncertain. This CDR3 spans 14 amino acids. Trimming took 8 bases from V and 2 from J, leaving 13 bases between them. Per germline, CDR1 SNHLY and CDR2 FYNNEI. This chain's CDR3 is CASVRGYGNQPQHF. In DNA form, the CDR3 reads TGTGCCAGCGTCAGAGGGTATGGCAATCAGCCCCAGCATTTT.

The chain is built from TRBV4-1 and TRBJ2-7, with TRBD2 matching 12 bases. Germline V CDR1 and CDR2: MGHRA, YSYEKL. This CDR3 is 19 amino acids long. The V segment lost 0 bases and the J segment 2 bases; nucleotides outside the gene matches: 11. CDR3 in DNA: TGCGCCAGCAGCCAAGAGCACCTAGCGGGAGGGTCATGGACCTACGAGCAGTACTTC. Protein: CASSQEHLAGGSWTYEQYF.

The rearrangement uses TRBV19 and TRBJ1-2; 11 nucleotides agree with TRBD1. V gave up 6 bases and J gave up 4 bases; unmatched junction bases: 10. The CDR3 sequence is 16 residues long. CDR1 LNHDA and CDR2 SQIVND come from the germline V gene (reference sequence). The CDR3 loop is CASSSGQGARGYGYTF. The CDR3 DNA follows: TGTGCCAGTAGCAGCGGACAGGGGGCGCGAGGCTATGGCTACACCTTC.

This clone was counted a single time. This rearrangement joins TRBV7-9 to TRBJ2-5, with a tentative D call TRBD1 (7 bases). The germline V gene has CDR1 SEHNR and CDR2 FQNEAQ (reference sequence). Trimming removed 3 bases at V and 3 bases at J, with 8 bases between. The CDR3 contains 13 residues. The CDR3, as DNA: TGTGCCAGCAGCTTCAGGGGGGAAGAGACCCAGTACTTC. It is translated as CASSFRGEETQYF.

The V and J genes are TRBV5-1 and TRBJ1-1; 9 bases line up with TRBD1. The CDR3 is 16 residues long. Germline CDR1 and CDR2: SGHRS and YFSETQ. Trimming cost V 2 bases and J 3 bases; bases outside gene matches: 8. CDR3 in amino acids: CASSFSPGQGYTEAFF. The CDR3 nucleotides read TGCGCCAGCAGCTTCTCGCCGGGACAGGGTTACACTGAAGCTTTCTTT.

J is TRBJ1-2 and V is TRBV19; no clear D. The V end was cut by 6 bases, the J end by 0 bases, with 14 bases between. CDR3 length: 15 amino acids. Germline V lookup: CDR1 LNHDA, CDR2 SQIVND (reference sequence). CDR3 nucleotides: TGTGCCAGTAGGCGGGCCGAACTGTCTAACTATGGCTACACCTTC. This sequence encodes CASRRAELSNYGYTF.

The V and J genes are TRBV3-1 (or the pseudogene TRBV3-2) and TRBJ2-1; 7 bases are shared with TRBD2. CDR1 LGHDT and CDR2 YNNKEL come from the germline V gene (reference sequence). V trimming: 2 bases; J trimming: 5 bases; junction bases outside the gene matches: 6. This CDR3 has 15 residues. The CDR3 DNA sequence: TGTGCCAGCAGCCAAATTGCGGGAGTCGACAATGAGCAGTTCTTC. Its translation is CASSQIAGVDNEQFF.

This chain uses TRBV6-1 with TRBJ1-6; 8 bases are a match to TRBD1. The germline V gene has CDR1 MNHNS and CDR2 SASEGT. The CDR3 is 17 residues long. J was trimmed by 10 bases and V by 1 base; bases with no gene match: 12. The CDR3 nucleotides read TGTGCCAGCAGTGAAGGCGGACAGGGCCTTGGGGAGTCACCCCTCCACTTT. Translated, it gives CASSEGGQGLGESPLHF.

This clone was found once. The chain combines TRBV16 with TRBJ1-4; weak D call: TRBD1 (5 bases). V was cut by 4 bases and J by 4 bases, with 10 bases left in between. CDR1 and CDR2 from the germline V gene are KGHSY and FQNENV. This CDR3 is built from 14 residues. The CDR3 DNA follows: TGTGCCAGCAGCCCGCCGGGGGATAATGAAAAACTGTTTTTT. Translation gives CASSPPGDNEKLFF.

The rearrangement uses TRBV2 and TRBJ2-1; 12 positions agree with TRBD2. CDR3 size: 13 residues. V shed 10 bases and J 10 bases; nucleotides not matched to a gene: 8. Looked up from germline, CDR1 is SNHLY and CDR2 is FYNNEI. The CDR3 protein is CANFLAGGAEQFF. The DNA of the CDR3 is TGTGCCAACTTTCTAGCGGGAGGGGCAGAGCAGTTCTTC.

Written as DNA, the CDR3 is TGTGCCAGCAGCTTAGATGCAGGGAACACCGGGGAGCTGTTTTTT. Translation: CASSLDAGNTGELFF. The J gene is TRBJ2-2, the V gene TRBV11-3; no clear D. There are 15 residues in the CDR3. The ends were cut back, 0 bases at V and 1 base at J, with 6 bases in the middle. Germline CDR1 is SGHNT and CDR2 is YENEEA. The whole variable domain, filled in from reference TRBV11-3 and TRBJ2-2, reads EAGVVQSPRYKIIEKKQPVAFWCNPISGHNTLYWYLQNLGQGPELLIRYENEEAVDDSQLPKDRFSAERLKGVDSTLKIQPAELGDSAVYLCASSLDAGNTGELFFGEGSRLTVL.

The V gene is TRBV10-3, the J gene TRBJ1-1; possible D gene TRBD1, 5 bases. Germline CDR1 reads ENHRY; CDR2 reads SYGVKD. Trimming took 6 bases from V and 0 from J, leaving 11 bases between them. The CDR3 is 14 amino acids. CDR3 protein: CAIRPGHLNTEAFF. CDR3 sequence (DNA): TGTGCCATCAGACCAGGACACTTGAACACTGAAGCTTTCTTT.

The V gene is TRBV2, the J gene TRBJ2-3; 12 bases are a match to TRBD2. The trim removed 7 bases at V and 4 bases at J, leaving 15 bases unmatched. Germline V gene lookup returns CDR1 SNHLY and CDR2 FYNNEI. The CDR3 runs to 18 residues. CDR3: CASTPGSSGRAGADTQYF. The CDR3 nucleotides are TGTGCCAGCACCCCCGGGTCTAGCGGGAGGGCCGGGGCAGATACGCAGTATTTT.

V usage is TRBV27 and J usage is TRBJ2-3, with TRBD1 matching 7 bases. The CDR3 is made up of 17 amino acids. Germline assignment: CDR1 MNHEY and CDR2 SMNVEV (reference sequence). J was trimmed by 1 base and V by 4 bases; bases with no gene match: 11. The CDR3: CASSYIRAGGGTDTQYF. As DNA, the CDR3 is TGTGCCAGCAGTTACATTCGGGCAGGGGGTGGCACAGATACGCAGTATTTT.

This chain uses TRBV5-6 with TRBJ2-7; D is possibly TRBD1 (5 bases). The ends were cut back, 4 bases at V and 5 bases at J, with 13 bases in the middle. Germline loops: CDR1 SGHDT, CDR2 YYEEEE. The CDR3 is made up of 13 amino acids. CDR3 sequence: CASSPESRDEQYF. CDR3 nucleotides: TGTGCCAGCAGCCCTGAATCCAGGGACGAGCAGTACTTC.

The chain carries TRBV28 and TRBJ1-1; TRBD1 matches 7 bases. V was pared by 7 bases and J by 6 bases, with 17 bases of the junction left unmatched. The CDR3 is 16 residues long. CDR1 is MDHEN and CDR2 is SYDVKM in the germline V gene. CDR3 protein: CASNKLTGPHGPEAFF. CDR3 coding DNA: TGTGCCAGCAATAAGTTGACAGGGCCTCACGGCCCTGAAGCTTTCTTT.

V usage is TRBV6-6 and J usage is TRBJ2-7; 7 bases agree with TRBD1. The J segment lost 6 bases and the V segment lost 7 bases, leaving 12 bases of the junction unmatched. Germline assignment: CDR1 MNHNY and CDR2 SVGAGI (reference sequence). The CDR3 is 14 residues long. CDR3 protein: CASKKPGQETEQYF. The CDR3, as DNA: TGTGCCAGCAAAAAACCTGGACAGGAAACCGAGCAGTACTTC.

V usage is TRBV5-1 and J usage is TRBJ1-2; no clear D gene. V shed 0 bases and J shed 6 bases, with 12 bases lying between them. The V gene's germline CDR1 is SGHRS and CDR2 YFSETQ. The CDR3 is 14 amino acids. For the CDR3, the DNA is TGCGCCAGCAGCTTGGCCCACAGTTTAGATGGCTACACCTTC. Protein product: CASSLAHSLDGYTF.

The chain employs TRBV30 and TRBJ2-7; D is unclear. V lost 2 bases and J lost 0, with 11 bases in between. This CDR3 spans 14 amino acids. The germline gives CDR1 GTSNPN, CDR2 SVGIG (reference sequence). The CDR3 nucleotides read TGTGCCTGGAGTTCGGGTCCCGGCTCCTACGAGCAGTACTTC. This translates into CAWSSGPGSYEQYF.

The genes are TRBV27 and TRBJ2-7; TRBD2 aligns across 10 bases. Trimming took 3 bases from V and 1 from J; bases not matched to a gene: 12. Germline V CDR1 and CDR2: MNHEY, SMNVEV (reference sequence). This CDR3 region has 18 residues. In DNA form, the CDR3 reads TGTGCCAGCAGTTTGGACCCACCCCTAGCGGGGGTTTCCTACGAGCAGTACTTC. It is translated as CASSLDPPLAGVSYEQYF.

The chain carries TRBV5-4 and TRBJ1-4, with 7 nucleotides matching TRBD1. Germline CDR1 reads SGHNT; CDR2 reads YYREEE (reference sequence). The junction had 4 bases not matched to a gene; V was cut back by 0 bases and J by 8 bases. There are 14 residues in the CDR3. CDR3 sequence: CASSLAGGSEKLFF. CDR3 DNA: TGTGCCAGCAGCTTGGCAGGGGGTAGCGAAAAACTGTTTTTT. Full variable domain (missing parts from reference TRBV5-4 and TRBJ1-4): ETGVTQSPTHLIKTRGQQVTLRCSSQSGHNTVSWYQQALGQGPQFIFQYYREEENGRGNFPPRFSGLQFPNYSSELNVNALELDDSALYLCASSLAGGSEKLFFGSGTQLSVL.

This sequence joins TRBV6-5 and TRBJ1-5; 7 bases match TRBD1. Germline V gene lookup returns CDR1 MNHEY and CDR2 SVGAGI. The CDR3 runs to 15 residues. The V gene end was trimmed by 6 bases and the J gene end by 0 bases; junction bases not matched to a gene: 5. The CDR3 nucleotides read TGTGCCAGCAGCCCCCGGGACAGTAGCAATCAGCCCCAGCATTTT. This codes for CASSPRDSSNQPQHF.

J is TRBJ2-5 and V is TRBV6-2 or TRBV6-3; the match to TRBD2 covers 8 bases. V lost 4 bases to trimming and J lost 1 base; unmatched junction nucleotides: 20. CDR1 is MNHEY, CDR2 SVGEGT, per germline. The CDR3 runs 20 residues. DNA of the CDR3: TGTGCCAGCAGTTCGCTTAATCTAGCGGGTGAACCACCCAGCCAAGAGACCCAGTACTTC. It codes for CASSSLNLAGEPPSQETQYF.

The chain links TRBV6-2 or TRBV6-3 to TRBJ1-2; 8 bases fit TRBD1. CDR1 MNHEY and CDR2 SVGEGT come from the germline V gene. The CDR3 length is 16 residues. J gave up 3 bases and V 4 bases, and 10 bases lay outside the gene matches. The CDR3 is CASSLQGAEAYYGYTF. For the CDR3, the DNA is TGTGCCAGCAGTTTGCAGGGGGCGGAGGCCTACTATGGCTACACCTTC.

CDR3 DNA sequence: TGTGCCTGGAGTTACGGGGGCACTGAAGCTTTCTTT. This gives the protein CAWSYGGTEAFF. V is TRBV30 and J is TRBJ1-1; possible D gene TRBD1, 5 bases. V lost 2 bases to trimming and J lost 4 bases, with 8 bases between them. Germline lookup yields CDR1 GTSNPN and CDR2 SVGIG (reference sequence). This CDR3 comprises 12 residues. The full variable domain, with the rest looked up from reference TRBV30 and TRBJ1-1, is SQTIHQWPATLVQPVGSPLSLECTVEGTSNPNLYWYRQAAGRGLQLLFYSVGIGQISSEVPQNLSASRPQDRQFILSSKKLLLSDSGFYLCAWSYGGTEAFFGQGTRLTVV.

V and J are TRBV29-1 and TRBJ1-1; D ambiguous. Deletions cut 4 bases from V and 4 bases from J, with 7 bases between. The length of the CDR3 is 11 residues. Germline-derived CDR1 and CDR2 are SQVTM and ANQGSEA. The DNA for the CDR3 is TGCAGCGTTGCCTCGGGCACTGAAGCTTTCTTT. The encoded protein is CSVASGTEAFF.

The rearrangement joins TRBV11-3 to TRBJ2-2; no firm D call. CDR1 is SGHNT, CDR2 YENEEA, per germline. V lost 0 bases and J 7 bases, leaving 6 bases between the germline ends. The CDR3 is 13 residues long. This chain's CDR3 is CASSLDVNGELFF. The CDR3, as DNA: TGTGCCAGCAGCTTAGATGTTAACGGGGAGCTGTTTTTT.

The chain couples TRBV27 to TRBJ1-5; 10 positions agree with TRBD1. This CDR3 has 18 amino acids. In germline, CDR1 is MNHEY, CDR2 SMNVEV (reference sequence). The V segment lost 0 bases and the J segment 0 bases; nucleotides outside the gene matches: 5. The CDR3 DNA reads TGTGCCAGCAGTTTATCCCCTCGGACAGGGGGTAGCAATCAGCCCCAGCATTTT. As protein: CASSLSPRTGGSNQPQHF.

The chain uses TRBV19 and TRBJ1-4; the match to TRBD1 covers 10 bases. V dropped 7 bases and J dropped 11; count of bases not matched to a gene: 10. The CDR3 covers 14 residues. Germline V gives CDR1 LNHDA, CDR2 SQIVND (reference sequence). CDR3: CASTARGTGDKLFF. The CDR3 nucleotides are TGTGCCAGTACCGCGCGGGGGACAGGGGACAAACTGTTTTTT.